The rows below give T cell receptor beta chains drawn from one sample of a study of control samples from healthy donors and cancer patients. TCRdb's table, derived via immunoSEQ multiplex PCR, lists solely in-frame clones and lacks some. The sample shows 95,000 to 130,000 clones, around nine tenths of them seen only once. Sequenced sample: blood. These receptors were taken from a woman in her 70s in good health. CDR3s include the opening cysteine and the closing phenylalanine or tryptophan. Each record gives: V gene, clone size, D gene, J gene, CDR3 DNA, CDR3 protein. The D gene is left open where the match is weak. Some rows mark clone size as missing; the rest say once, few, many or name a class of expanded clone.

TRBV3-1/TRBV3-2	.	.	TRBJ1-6	TGTGCCAGCAGCCAAGACTACGAGTCGGGTTCACCCCTCCACTTT	CASSQDYESGSPLHF
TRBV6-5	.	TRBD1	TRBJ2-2	TGTGCCAGCAGCGGACAGGCCGCGAACACCGGGGAGCTGTTTTTT	CASSGQAANTGELFF
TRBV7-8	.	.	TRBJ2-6	TGTGCCAGCAGCACCAACTCTGGGGCCAACGTCCTGACTTTC	CASSTNSGANVLTF
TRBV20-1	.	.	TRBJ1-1	TGCAGTGCTAGTGACGGGAACACTGAAGCTTTCTTT	CSASDGNTEAFF
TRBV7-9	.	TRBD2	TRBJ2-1	TGTGCCAGCAGCTTAGGGCAAGCGGGGGGGAATGAGCAGTTCTTC	CASSLGQAGGNEQFF
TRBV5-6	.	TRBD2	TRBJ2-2	TGTGCCAGCAGCTCATCTAGCGGGATCTACACCGGGGAGCTGTTTTTT	CASSSSSGIYTGELFF
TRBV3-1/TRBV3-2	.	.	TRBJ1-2	TGTGCCAGCAGCCAAACTTTGGTGAAGAACTATGGCTACACCTTC	CASSQTLVKNYGYTF
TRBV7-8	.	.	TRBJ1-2	TGTGCCAGCACCAACCCGAACAGACCCCCCTATGGCTACACCTTC	CASTNPNRPPYGYTF
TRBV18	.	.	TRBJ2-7	TGTGCCAGCTCACCACCGGCGCGGGTTGAGGAGCAGTACTTC	CASSPPARVEEQYF
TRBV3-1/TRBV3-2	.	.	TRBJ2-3	TGTGCCAGCAGCCAAGATTTAGTGGCGCGCACAGATACGCAGTATTTT	CASSQDLVARTDTQYF
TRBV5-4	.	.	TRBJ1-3	TGTGCCAGCAGCTTGGCCGCACAGGGAAACACCATATATTTT	CASSLAAQGNTIYF
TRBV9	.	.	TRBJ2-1	TGTGCCAGCAGCGTACCCGACAGCAATGAGCAGTTCTTC	CASSVPDSNEQFF
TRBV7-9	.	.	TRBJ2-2	TGTGCCAGCGAGGGAGGGGGCAGTCCAAACACCGGGGAGCTGTTTTTT	CASEGGGSPNTGELFF
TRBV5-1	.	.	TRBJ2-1	TGCGCCAGCAGCGTAACGACTAGCTACAATGAGCAGTTCTTC	CASSVTTSYNEQFF
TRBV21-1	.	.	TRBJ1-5	TGTGCCAGCAGCAAGGTACAGGGTTTTTGCCAGCCCCAGCATTTT	CASSKVQGFCQPQHF
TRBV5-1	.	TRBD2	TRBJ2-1	TGCGCCAGCAGCTCGGGTGGGGGGACTAGCGACGAGCAGTTCTTC	CASSSGGGTSDEQFF
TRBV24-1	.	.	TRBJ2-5	TGTGCCACCAGTGATTCGAAGGTGGGAGAGACCCAGTACTTC	CATSDSKVGETQYF
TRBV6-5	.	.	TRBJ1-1	TGTGCCAGCAAAATCGGACGGAACACTGAAGCTTTCTTT	CASKIGRNTEAFF
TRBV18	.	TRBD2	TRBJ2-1	TGTGCCAGCTCCCGGACTAGCGGGGCCGATGAGCAGTTCTTC	CASSRTSGADEQFF
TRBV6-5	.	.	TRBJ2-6	TGTGCCGGGCGGGGAACCGGGGCCAACGTCCTGACTTTC	CAGRGTGANVLTF
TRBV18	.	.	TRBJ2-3	TGTGCCAGCTCACCACGAATACAGGGCGGCACAGATACGCAGTATTTT	CASSPRIQGGTDTQYF
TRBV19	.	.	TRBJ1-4	TGTGCCAGTAAGACAGGAAGTAATGAAAAACTGTTTTTT	CASKTGSNEKLFF
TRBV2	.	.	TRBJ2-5	TGTGCCAGCCCTATTCGCGGGTTAATCCAAGAGACCCAGTACTTC	CASPIRGLIQETQYF
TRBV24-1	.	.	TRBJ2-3	TGTGCCACCGCTGGGGCGGGGACCACAGATACGCAGTATTTT	CATAGAGTTDTQYF
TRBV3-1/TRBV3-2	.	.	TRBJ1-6	TGTGCCAGCAGCCAAGAAGGCACGCAATATTCACCCCTCCACTTT	CASSQEGTQYSPLHF
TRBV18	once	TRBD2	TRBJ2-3	TGTGCCAGCTCACCACAGACTAGCGGCACAGATACGCAGTATTTT	CASSPQTSGTDTQYF
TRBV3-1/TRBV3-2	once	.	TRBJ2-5	TGTGCCAGCAGCCAAGATTGGGGGGGCCGGACCCAGTACTTC	CASSQDWGGRTQYF
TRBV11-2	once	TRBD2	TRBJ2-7	TGTGCCAGCAGCTTAGGGACTAGCGGGAGCTCCTACGAGCAGTACTTC	CASSLGTSGSSYEQYF
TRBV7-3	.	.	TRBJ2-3	TGTGCCAGCAGCTTACTCGCGGCTAGCACAGATACGCAGTATTTT	CASSLLAASTDTQYF
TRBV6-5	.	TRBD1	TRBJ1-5	TGTGCCAGCAGTTCAGGCGGGACAGGGGGTCAGCCCCAGCATTTT	CASSSGGTGGQPQHF